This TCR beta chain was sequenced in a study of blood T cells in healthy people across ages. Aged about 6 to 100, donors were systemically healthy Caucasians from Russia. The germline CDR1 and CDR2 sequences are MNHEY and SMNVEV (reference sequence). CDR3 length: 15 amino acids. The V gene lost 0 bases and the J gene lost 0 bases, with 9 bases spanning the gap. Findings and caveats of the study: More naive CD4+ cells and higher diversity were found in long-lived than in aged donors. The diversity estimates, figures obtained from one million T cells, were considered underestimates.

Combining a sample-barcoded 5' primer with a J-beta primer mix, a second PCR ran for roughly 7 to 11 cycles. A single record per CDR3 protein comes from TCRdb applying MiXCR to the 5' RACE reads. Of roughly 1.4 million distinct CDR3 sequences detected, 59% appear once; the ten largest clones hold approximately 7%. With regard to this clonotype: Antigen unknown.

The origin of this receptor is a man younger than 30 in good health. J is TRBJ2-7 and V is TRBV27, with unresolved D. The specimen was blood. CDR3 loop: CASSLSGQSSYEQYF. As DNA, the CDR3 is TGTGCCAGCAGTTTATCAGGCCAGAGCTCCTACGAGCAGTACTTC.